The 18 T cell receptor delta chains below were found in one sample sequenced in a study of γδ T cells in repeated Plasmodium falciparum infection (dated by TCRdb to the early 2020s). Receptor libraries were prepared by multiplex PCR. The data were produced on an Illumina MiSeq. Identical DNA sequences were merged into single rows after TCRdb reprocessed the public reads with CATT. In this sample the table shows roughly 86,000 delta-chain clones, over 1.1% of which occur a single time. Approximately 10% of the sample is in the top ten clones. For bulk TCR repertoire analysis, Vgamma9/Vdelta2+ and Vdelta2-negative gammadelta T cell populations were flow-sorted out of peripheral blood mononuclear cells. The sequenced material came from gamma-delta T cells from blood. Every receptor here comes from a pool of human donors (malaria-infected and uninfected, not separated).

This clone occurred a few times. The protein recorded in TCRdb matches a much larger clone and deviates from this DNA's translation at residue 10, suggesting a read error; the protein here is obtained by translating the DNA. The CDR3 DNA reads as TGTGCCTGTGACACCGTCCTACGTACTGAGGGGTACACCGATAAACTCATCTTT. As protein: CACDTVLRTEGYTDKLIF. The chain recombines TRDV2 with TRDJ1; D perhaps matches TRDD2 (6 bases). Germline matching of the DNA provided the J gene here, since TCRdb leaves it blank. Trimming pared 0 bases from V and 0 bases from J, leaving 19 bases between. CDR1 is GEAIGNYY and CDR2 is EKD in the germline V gene. This CDR3 contains 18 residues.

This clone was picked up many times. The chain links TRDV1 to TRDJ1; the match to TRDD3 covers 10 bases. There are 21 residues in the CDR3. V shed 2 bases and J 3 bases; nucleotides not matched to a gene: 21. From germline, CDR1 is TSWWSYY and CDR2 QGS. The CDR3 loop reads CALGESVFLRAWGILPDKLIF. The DNA of the CDR3 is TGTGCTCTTGGGGAAAGCGTATTCCTGCGGGCGTGGGGGATACTGCCCGATAAACTCATCTTT.

This clone was counted only a few times. The protein recorded in TCRdb matches a much larger clone and deviates from this DNA's translation at residue 12, suggesting a read error; the protein here is obtained by translating the DNA. The J gene is TRDJ1, the V gene TRDV2, with D perhaps TRDD3 (6 bases). No J segment appears in TCRdb, so it was assigned here by matching the sequence to germline. The CDR3 loop spans 15 amino acids. Germline assignment: CDR1 GEAIGNYY and CDR2 EKD. CDR3 residues: CACDTVGGRTDELIF. DNA of the CDR3: TGTGCCTGTGACACCGTGGGGGGTAGAACCGATGAACTCATCTTT.

Remarks on this clone: A read error likely explains why the TCRdb protein, taken from a much larger clone, differs from this DNA's translation at residue 9; the protein shown is translated from the DNA. The V call is TRDV1, the J call TRDJ1, with D perhaps matching TRDD3 (5 bases). Assignment of the J gene here rests on matching the DNA to germline, because TCRdb gives none. Germline loops: CDR1 TSWWSYY, CDR2 QGS. The CDR3 sequence is 17 residues long. The DNA for the CDR3 is TGTGCTATTGGGGAGAGGCACCCCGCCTCTTACACCGATAAACTCATCTTT. It translates to CAIGERHPASYTDKLIF.

As to this clone: The TCRdb protein comes from a much larger clone and disagrees with this DNA's translation at residue 9, likely due to a read error; the protein given here is derived from the DNA. This rearrangement joins TRDV2 to TRDJ3, with D perhaps matching TRDD3 (6 bases). TCRdb does not report a J gene; here it was assigned by matching the DNA to germline references. The germline gives CDR1 GEAIGNYY, CDR2 EKD. The CDR3 has 18 amino acids. V shed 1 base and J shed 0 bases, with 12 bases lying between them. This chain's CDR3 is CACDTRGCGSWDTRQMFF. CDR3 DNA sequence: TGTGCCTGTGACACGCGGGGATGTGGCTCCTGGGACACCCGACAGATGTTTTTC.

This clone appeared a few times. TCRdb's protein, taken from a much larger clone, differs from this DNA's translation at residue 6, likely owing to a read error; the protein displayed comes from the DNA. The chain is built from TRDV1 and TRDJ1; D is perhaps TRDD2 (6 bases). The CDR3 runs to 19 residues. Trimming cost V 4 bases and J 0 bases, with 24 bases left between them. The germline V gene has CDR1 TSWWSYY and CDR2 QGS. The CDR3 spells CALGGVYFLRAEYTDKLIF. The CDR3 bases are TGTGCTCTTGGGGGAGTCTACTTCCTGAGGGCAGAATACACCGATAAACTCATCTTT.

A word on this clone: The TCRdb protein, from a much larger clone, departs from this DNA's translation at residue 14, likely by read error; the protein shown derives from the DNA. The rearrangement links TRDV1 to TRDJ1; the D gene is possibly TRDD3 (6 bases). The J gene was missing in TCRdb and was found by matching the end of the DNA to germline. Trimming removed 0 bases at V and 2 bases at J, with 31 bases between. Germline assignment: CDR1 TSWWSYY and CDR2 QGS. The CDR3 contains 22 residues. CDR3 residues: CALGELFFRDSVGGRRTDKLIF. CDR3 bases: TGTGCTCTTGGGGAACTATTTTTTAGGGATTCAGTTGGGGGTAGGAGAACCGATAAACTCATCTTT.

The rearrangement links TRDV1 to TRDJ1; possibly TRDD3 for D (6 bases). Since TCRdb gives no J gene, matching the DNA to germline was used here to assign it. Deletions cut 5 bases from V and 4 bases from J, with 38 bases between. In germline, CDR1 is TSWWSYY, CDR2 QGS. The CDR3 loop spans 22 amino acids. This CDR3 reads CALGSRTLRGGIGDPRDDKLIF. CDR3 DNA sequence: TGTGCTCTTGGGTCGCGAACCCTACGTGGCGGGATAGGGGACCCAAGAGACGATAAACTCATCTTT.

This clone was detected only a few times. TCRdb assigns this DNA the protein of a much larger clone, which departs from its translation at residues 9 and 10; this likely reflects a read error, and the protein shown comes from translating the DNA. The V gene is TRDV1, the J gene TRDJ1; 12 nucleotides align to TRDD3. V trimming: 3 bases; J trimming: 0 bases; junction bases outside the gene matches: 23. The CDR3 contains 23 residues. Germline CDR1 is TSWWSYY and CDR2 is QGS. The CDR3: CALGDPTTPHWGIQSPYTDKLIF. The CDR3 DNA reads as TGTGCTCTTGGGGATCCCACGACTCCCCACTGGGGGATACAGTCCCCGTACACCGATAAACTCATCTTT.

This clone has more than one count but fewer than ten. This sequence is one base from a far larger clone and is likely a read error. The same CDR3 is also encoded by other DNA sequences in this sample. V and J are TRDV1 and TRDJ4; 13 bases map to TRDD3. TCRdb records no J gene; here it was assigned by comparing the DNA to germline. Per the germline V gene, CDR1 is TSWWSYY and CDR2 is QGS. The CDR3 extends over 22 amino acids. Written as DNA, the CDR3 is TGCGCTCTTGGGGAACTAGCCAATTTCATTACTGGGGGATACGCCCCGGCCAGACCCCTGATCTTT. Its protein product is CALGELANFITGGYAPARPLIF.

There are a few counts of this clone. A far larger clone is off by one base, so a read error is likely. Other DNA sequences in the same sample also yield this CDR3. The chain carries TRDV1 and TRDJ1; 12 bases match TRDD3. The J gene was not available in TCRdb and was assigned here by matching the DNA to germline segments. Germline V lookup: CDR1 TSWWSYY, CDR2 QGS. CDR3 length: 23 amino acids. The CDR3 spells CALGEHVTYPGNWGILYTDKLIF. DNA of the CDR3: TGTGCTCTTGGGGAGCATGTAACCTACCCGGGGAACTGGGGGATACTGTACACTGATAAACTCATCTTT.

To note about this clone: A far larger clone is one nucleotide away, so this likely arose from a read error. Other DNA sequences in this sample translate to the same CDR3. This sequence joins TRDV2 and TRDJ3, with 7 bases that match TRDD3. TCRdb lists no J gene, so it was determined here by aligning the DNA to germline. Germline V CDR1 and CDR2: GEAIGNYY, EKD. The CDR3 loop spans 15 amino acids. The CDR3 nucleotides read TGTGCCTGTGACCTTGTGGGGGACGACACCCGGCAGATGTTTTTC. Translation gives CACDLVGDDTRQMFF.

The sample holds a few counts of this clone. A read error likely explains why the TCRdb protein, taken from a much larger clone, differs from this DNA's translation at residues 14 and 17; the protein shown is translated from the DNA. The chain combines TRDV2 with TRDJ3; 13 bases agree with TRDD3. The germline V gene encodes CDR1 GEAIGNYY and CDR2 EKD. The CDR3 is 19 residues long. The CDR3 DNA follows: TGTGCCTGTGACGTACTGGGGGATACGAGCTCCTGGGACATCCGACAGACGTTTTTC. Residues: CACDVLGDTSSWDIRQTFF.

This clone occurred a few times. TCRdb records a much larger clone's protein for this DNA, with a difference at residue 7 that likely arises from a read error; the protein given is the translation of the DNA. This chain links TRDV2 with TRDJ1; D gene ambiguous. TCRdb lists no J gene, so it was determined here by aligning the DNA to germline. This CDR3 has 14 residues. Per germline, CDR1 GEAIGNYY and CDR2 EKD. Trimming took 3 bases from V and 5 from J, leaving 15 bases between them. The CDR3 loop is CACDSLMTSDKLIF. The CDR3 DNA is TGTGCCTGTGACTCGCTAATGACCTCTGATAAACTCATCTTT.

This clone has a handful of counts. TCRdb lists the protein of a much larger clone for this DNA, which differs at residue 7, so this is likely a read error; the protein given here is translated from the DNA itself. This sample includes further DNA sequences coding for the same CDR3. This chain connects TRDV2 to TRDJ1, with D possibly matching TRDD3 (5 bases). Here the J gene came from matching the DNA to germline, since TCRdb omits it. Germline lookup yields CDR1 GEAIGNYY and CDR2 EKD. Trimming left V 1 base short and J 0 bases short, with 11 bases between. This CDR3 comprises 15 residues. The CDR3 spells CACDTGGLYTDKLIF. The CDR3 DNA follows: TGTGCCTGTGACACGGGGGGCCTCTACACCGATAAACTCATCTTT.

DNA of the CDR3: TGTGCTCTTGGGGATCATCTTCCCTCGTACTGGGGGATACCGCCGTACACCGATAAACTCATCTTT. This encodes CALGDHLPSYWGIPPYTDKLIF. The rearrangement links TRDV1 to TRDJ1; TRDD3 aligns across 12 bases. In the absence of a J gene in TCRdb, the DNA was matched to germline to assign it here. The CDR3 has 22 amino acids. After removal of 3 bases from V and 0 bases from J, the junction contained 20 bases not matched to a gene. Per germline, CDR1 TSWWSYY and CDR2 QGS.

Details on this clone: The translation of this DNA and the TCRdb protein of a much larger clone differ at residue 12, probably owing to a read error; the protein shown here is translated from the DNA. The V gene is TRDV1, the J gene TRDJ1; 11 nucleotides match TRDD3. In the absence of a J gene in TCRdb, the DNA was matched to germline to assign it here. This CDR3 contains 15 residues. Germline lookup yields CDR1 TSWWSYY and CDR2 QGS. CDR3 nucleotide sequence: TGTGCTCTCGATGGGGGATACGCGTTGCGGGATAGACTCATCTTT. This translates into CALDGGYALRDRLIF.

This clone turned up a few times. The protein recorded in TCRdb matches a much larger clone and deviates from this DNA's translation at residue 3, suggesting a read error; the protein here is obtained by translating the DNA. The chain has TRDV3 and TRDJ1; 9 nucleotides agree with TRDD3. V shed 4 bases and J 4 bases; nucleotides not matched to a gene: 31. The germline CDR1 and CDR2 sequences are TVYSNPD and GDNSRS (reference sequence). This CDR3 contains 21 residues. The CDR3 nucleotides read TGTGCCTCGCCCAAGTCCCCGTTCTACCACTGGGGGAGGACTAATCGCGATAAACTCATCTTT. Its protein is CASPKSPFYHWGRTNRDKLIF.